This T cell receptor (beta chain) was retrieved from a study of blood T cell repertoires in COVID-19. In the study overall: COVID-19 samples from acute and convalescent phases originated in the United States, Italy and Spain. Nucleic acid was either cDNA or gDNA, and it came from T cells, B-cell-depleted T cells, or PBMCs.

In the authors' workflow: Estimation of nucleated cell counts was performed using reference gene primer amplification. Measured with immunoSEQ multiplex PCR; TCRdb has only the in-frame clones, and not every one. V, J and clone size reflect that table, while D and trimming were determined from the DNA. This sample has around 78,000 clones, with just over 85% found just once. Germline CDR1 is LNHDA and CDR2 is SQIVND (reference sequence). The CDR3 spans 13 residues. V lost 6 bases, J lost 2 bases, and 10 bases lay in between. This TCR derives from a man aged 50-60 years with active or convalescent COVID-19. Sequencing was carried out using peripheral blood. The chain uses TRBV19 and TRBJ1-1; D gene ambiguous. The CDR3 loop reads CASSIQANTEAFF. The CDR3 DNA is TGTGCCAGTAGCATCCAGGCTAACACTGAAGCTTTCTTT.